A single sample gave rise to the 24 T cell receptor beta chains below, sequenced in a study of T cell changes during pregnancy in multiple sclerosis (dated by TCRdb to about 2019). To prepare the library, the immunoSEQ multiplex PCR assay was applied. TCRdb holds this immuneACCESS table with in-frame rearrangements only. Some clones are missing; in checked studies, unresolved V genes explain under half, and the rest has no known cause. This sample holds around 49,000 clones; roughly 90% were observed only once. The ten largest clonotypes hold over 4% of the sample. This sample comprised peripheral blood, obtained after pregnancy. All receptors derive from a female donor in good health, enrolled as a control in a pregnancy study.

This clone was counted once. The V gene is TRBV6-5, the J gene TRBJ1-1; D perhaps matches TRBD1 (6 bases). V lost 6 bases to trimming and J lost 10 bases, with 18 bases between them. The CDR3 has 13 residues. Germline CDR1 reads MNHEY; CDR2 reads SVGAGI. In DNA form, the CDR3 reads TGTGCCAGCAGCCTTGGACAGAACATAGGAGCTTTCTTT. Translation: CASSLGQNIGAFF.

The J gene is TRBJ2-1, the V gene TRBV28; a weak D match, TRBD2 (7 bases). This CDR3 contains 14 residues. CDR1 is MDHEN and CDR2 is SYDVKM in the germline V gene. Trimming took 7 bases from V and 4 from J, leaving 14 bases between them. CDR3 sequence: CASILGGAYNEQFF. Written as DNA, the CDR3 is TGTGCCAGCATCTTAGGGGGGGCGTACAATGAGCAGTTCTTC.

In its sample, this clone was seen once. The rearrangement links TRBV19 to TRBJ2-5, with TRBD2 as a possible D gene (6 bases). This CDR3 region has 14 residues. Trimming cost V 7 bases and J 3 bases, with 15 bases left between them. In germline, CDR1 is LNHDA, CDR2 SQIVND (reference sequence). The CDR3 DNA reads as TGTGCCAGTACCCCGGGCTCGGGAGAAGAGACCCAGTACTTC. Encoded protein: CASTPGSGEETQYF.

This clone is a singleton in its sample. The V call is TRBV18, the J call TRBJ2-6; D is undetermined. The length of the CDR3 is 16 residues. Germline V CDR1 and CDR2: KGHSH, LQKENI. V was clipped by 3 bases and J by 0 bases, with 9 bases between them. CDR3 DNA sequence: TGTGCCAGCTCACCTCTCCCGTCCTCTGGGGCCAACGTCCTGACTTTC. This gives the protein CASSPLPSSGANVLTF.

This chain connects TRBV5-3 to TRBJ1-5, with D perhaps matching TRBD1 (5 bases). TRBV5-3 carries the ORF label, with uncertain function. This CDR3 region has 16 residues. The germline V and J ends were trimmed by 10 bases and 5 bases, with 25 bases remaining between them. The CDR3 is CAPPIEPGERDQPQHF. As DNA, the CDR3 is TGTGCCCCACCTATTGAGCCGGGGGAGCGGGATCAGCCCCAGCATTTT.

The CDR3 DNA is TGCGCCAGCAGCTTGGCGGGAGAGGGGTACAATGAGCAGTTCTTC. Translation gives CASSLAGEGYNEQFF. The chain has TRBV5-1 and TRBJ2-1; weak D call: TRBD2 (6 bases). The ends were cut back, 0 bases at V and 4 bases at J, with 11 bases in the middle. From germline, CDR1 is SGHRS and CDR2 YFSETQ. There are 15 residues in the CDR3.

CDR3 region: CASSLYPSYGYTF. Written as DNA, the CDR3 is TGTGCCAGCAGTTTATATCCGTCCTATGGCTACACCTTC. The rearrangement uses TRBV28 and TRBJ1-2; D not resolved. The germline V and J ends were trimmed by 1 base and 4 bases, with 7 bases remaining between them. This CDR3 is built from 13 residues. CDR1 and CDR2 (germline): MDHEN, SYDVKM.

This chain links TRBV27 with TRBJ2-3; 16 bases are shared with TRBD2. CDR1 is MNHEY, CDR2 SMNVEV, per germline (reference sequence). The CDR3 length is 19 residues. The V segment lost 5 bases and the J segment 4 bases; nucleotides outside the gene matches: 12. Here the CDR3 DNA reads TGTGCCAGCAGTGCTGGGACTAGCGGGAGGGCCGGAAGGGCAGATACGCAGTATTTT. Translated: CASSAGTSGRAGRADTQYF.

The rearrangement uses TRBV5-6 and TRBJ2-3, with TRBD2 matching 11 bases. The CDR3 is 18 amino acids. CDR1 SGHDT and CDR2 YYEEEE come from the germline V gene. Trimming removed 3 bases from V and 1 base from J; junction bases left unmatched: 10. The CDR3 loop reads CASSSALPGLAGTDTQYF. The CDR3 nucleotides read TGTGCCAGCAGCTCTGCATTGCCGGGACTAGCGGGCACAGATACGCAGTATTTT. The variable domain in full, completed from reference TRBV5-6 and TRBJ2-3, reads DAGVTQSPTHLIKTRGQQVTLRCSPKSGHDTVSWYQQALGQGPQFIFQYYEEEERQRGNFPDRFSGHQFPNYSSELNVNALLLGDSALYLCASSSALPGLAGTDTQYFGPGTRLTVL.

The V call is TRBV9, the J call TRBJ1-1; tentative D call: TRBD1 (6 bases). CDR3 length: 15 residues. Germline V gene sequence: CDR1 SGDLS, CDR2 YYNGEE. V was cut by 2 bases and J by 0 bases, with 11 bases left in between. CDR3 protein: CASSVGGGMNTEAFF. The CDR3 DNA is TGTGCCAGCAGCGTTGGGGGCGGTATGAACACTGAAGCTTTCTTT.

This rearrangement joins TRBV6-4 to TRBJ2-3, with D possibly TRBD1 on 5 matching bases. CDR3 length equals 13 residues. V dropped 5 bases and J dropped 2 bases, with 8 bases sitting between them. Germline V gene sequence: CDR1 MRHNA, CDR2 SNTAGT. The chain's CDR3 is CASSLDNTDTQYF. The CDR3 nucleotides are TGTGCCAGCAGTTTGGACAACACAGATACGCAGTATTTT.

V and J are TRBV2 and TRBJ1-1; D is possibly TRBD1 (6 bases). CDR3 length equals 13 residues. V lost 2 bases and J 7 bases, leaving 11 bases between the germline ends. Germline assignment: CDR1 SNHLY and CDR2 FYNNEI. The CDR3 region has the DNA TGTGCCAGCAGTGAAAGGGGGGGGCTTGAAGCTTTCTTT. Translation: CASSERGGLEAFF.

This chain links TRBV28 with TRBJ2-1; 10 bases match TRBD1. Germline loops: CDR1 MDHEN, CDR2 SYDVKM. V lost 5 bases and J lost 3; bases outside the gene matches: 4. The CDR3 contains 15 residues. The CDR3 coding sequence is TGTGCCAGCAGTGGCCGGGACAGGGGCTACAATGAGCAGTTCTTC. Translation: CASSGRDRGYNEQFF. Based on the CDR3 plus reference TRBV28 and TRBJ2-1, the full variable domain is DVKVTQSSRYLVKRTGEKVFLECVQDMDHENMFWYRQDPGLGLRLIYFSYDVKMKEKGDIPEGYSVSREKKERFSLILESASTNQTSMYLCASSGRDRGYNEQFFGPGTRLTVL.

The chain employs TRBV10-3 and TRBJ2-1, with 8 bases aligning to TRBD1. CDR3 size: 13 residues. V trimming: 6 bases; J trimming: 3 bases; junction bases outside the gene matches: 1. Germline-derived CDR1 and CDR2 are ENHRY and SYGVKD. CDR3 nucleotides: TGTGCCATCAGGACAGGGGACTACAATGAGCAGTTCTTC. Translated: CAIRTGDYNEQFF.

This CDR3 is CASSRGRVRTGELFF. CDR3 in DNA: TGTGCCAGCAGCAGAGGGCGGGTCCGGACCGGGGAGCTGTTTTTT. The rearrangement uses TRBV5-4 and TRBJ2-2, with D possibly TRBD2 on 5 matching bases. V was shortened by 4 bases and J by 5 bases, with 15 bases between the two germline ends. The CDR3 is 15 amino acids. Germline V gene lookup returns CDR1 SGHNT and CDR2 YYREEE (reference sequence).

V is TRBV19 and J is TRBJ1-3; D is possibly TRBD1 (5 bases). This CDR3 has 14 residues. Germline CDR1 reads LNHDA; CDR2 reads SQIVND (reference sequence). The V end was cut by 8 bases, the J end by 2 bases, with 13 bases between. The CDR3 sequence is CASVRRGAGNTIYF. In nucleotides, the CDR3 is TGTGCCAGTGTTCGGAGGGGTGCTGGAAACACCATATATTTT.

V usage is TRBV7-6 and J usage is TRBJ1-6, with 9 bases fitting TRBD1. From germline, CDR1 is SGHVS and CDR2 FNYEAQ. The CDR3 contains 15 residues. The ends lost 4 bases at V and 7 bases at J; junction bases unmatched: 5. Written as DNA, the CDR3 is TGTGCCAGCAGCTCCGGGGACAGGGTGAATTCACCCCTCCACTTT. Translation: CASSSGDRVNSPLHF.

This chain links TRBV7-8 with TRBJ2-7; 7 positions match TRBD1. The J segment lost 3 bases and the V segment lost 5 bases, leaving 10 bases of the junction unmatched. CDR3 size: 15 residues. Germline CDR1 reads SGHVS; CDR2 reads FQNEAQ. Here the CDR3 reads CASSRTGASYYEQYF. CDR3 nucleotides: TGTGCCAGCAGCCGAACAGGGGCGTCTTACTACGAGCAGTACTTC.

V and J are TRBV4-3 and TRBJ2-3; the match to TRBD2 covers 11 bases. V was clipped by 6 bases and J by 3 bases; unmatched bases: 8. The germline CDR1 and CDR2 sequences are LGHNA and YSLEER. The CDR3 is 16 amino acids. The CDR3 here is CASSSLAGGQTDTQYF. The DNA of the CDR3 is TGCGCCAGCAGTAGTCTAGCGGGGGGCCAGACAGATACGCAGTATTTT.

The CDR3: CASSQDSGENQPQHF. CDR3 coding DNA: TGCGCCAGCAGCCAAGATTCTGGAGAGAATCAGCCCCAGCATTTT. The V and J genes are TRBV4-3 and TRBJ1-5; the D is unclear. V dropped 0 bases and J dropped 4 bases, with 10 bases sitting between them. Per germline, CDR1 LGHNA and CDR2 YSLEER. The CDR3 has 15 residues.

The chain couples TRBV28 to TRBJ2-5; D is perhaps TRBD2 (5 bases). The V end lost 7 bases, the J end lost 9 bases, and 18 bases lay between the germline ends. The CDR3 runs 13 residues. Germline V gene data show CDR1 as MDHEN and CDR2 as SYDVKM. In nucleotides, the CDR3 is TGTGCCAGCACTACCACGTTCGGGATAGCCCAGTACTTC. Residues: CASTTTFGIAQYF. The variable domain in full, with the rest retrieved from reference TRBV28 and TRBJ2-5, is DVKVTQSSRYLVKRTGEKVFLECVQDMDHENMFWYRQDPGLGLRLIYFSYDVKMKEKGDIPEGYSVSREKKERFSLILESASTNQTSMYLCASTTTFGIAQYFGPGTRLLVL.

This chain uses TRBV11-2 with TRBJ2-3, with D possibly matching TRBD2 (6 bases). CDR3 length equals 16 residues. Trimming took 2 bases from V and 0 from J, leaving 12 bases between them. In germline, CDR1 is SGHAT, CDR2 FQNNGV. For the CDR3, the DNA is TGTGCCAGCAGCTTATGGGGGACTCGAAGCACAGATACGCAGTATTTT. As protein: CASSLWGTRSTDTQYF.

V gene TRBV7-2 combines with J gene TRBJ2-1; 8 positions match TRBD2. V was pared by 10 bases and J by 0 bases, with 8 bases of the junction left unmatched. Per the germline V gene, CDR1 is SGHTA and CDR2 is FQGNSA. This CDR3 spans 15 amino acids. This CDR3 is CAIRLASSSYNEQFF. CDR3 in DNA: TGTGCCATCCGACTAGCGAGCAGCTCCTACAATGAGCAGTTCTTC. The entire variable domain, with the rest obtained from reference TRBV7-2 and TRBJ2-1, is as follows: GAGVSQSPSNKVTEKGKDVELRCDPISGHTALYWYRQSLGQGLEFLIYFQGNSAPDKSGLPSDRFSAERTGGSVSTLTIQRTQQEDSAVYLCAIRLASSSYNEQFFGPGTRLTVL.

This clone was counted a single time. The chain recombines TRBV12-5 with TRBJ2-1; a weak D match, TRBD2 (7 bases). This CDR3 spans 14 amino acids. V lost 1 base to trimming and J lost 8 bases, with 12 bases between them. Germline loops: CDR1 LGHNT, CDR2 FRNRAP. CDR3 nucleotide sequence: TGTGCTAGTGGTTTGGACCGGCGGGGGCATGAGCAGTTCTTC. Translating it yields CASGLDRRGHEQFF.